In this sample, the clone carrying this TCR beta chain turned up a few times. This specimen comes from a study of blood T cells in healthy people across ages. Sample-barcoded 5' priming and a J-beta primer mix drove a second PCR of roughly 6 to 12 cycles. TCRdb used MiXCR to reprocess the 5' RACE reads, holding one entry per CDR3 protein. The profile shows some 1.1 million distinct CDR3 sequences, approximately 38% of them singletons. Per sample, no less than 5 micrograms of total RNA were extracted. This TCR derives from a man aged 18 to 30 in good health. The sequenced sample consisted of blood.

The CDR3 reads CASSLVLSGEAFF. The CDR3 DNA reads as TGTGCCAGCAGCTTAGTTCTCTCCGGGGAAGCTTTCTTT. This chain connects TRBV7-2 to TRBJ1-1; D unresolved. V dropped 1 base and J dropped 8 bases, with 11 bases sitting between them. CDR3 length: 13 residues. Germline V gives CDR1 SGHTA, CDR2 FQGNSA.